These T cell receptor beta chains were read from a single sample in a study of T cells in Graves' hyperthyroidism and ophthalmopathy. Each CDR3 protein gets one entry after TCRdb re-called the multiplex PCR reads with MiXCR. The sample carries 600,000 or so distinct CDR3 sequences, 15% to 20% recorded once. Sequencing was done on a sample of blood. The receptors come from a woman in her twenties or thirties with Graves' hyperthyroidism. The CDR3 runs from the conserved cysteine through the conserved F or W. The D gene is left open where the match is weak. The size entry is marked missing in some rows and otherwise reads once, few, many or a size class.

d_call: TRBD2; clone_size: few; v_call: TRBV15; j_call: TRBJ2-3; cdr3_aa: CATSSSRTSAGTDTQYF; cdr3_nt: TGTGCCACCAGCAGCTCCCGAACTAGCGCCGGCACAGATACGCAGTATTTT
d_call: .; clone_size: few; v_call: TRBV10-3; j_call: TRBJ2-5; cdr3_aa: CAISESKGRGIGTQYF; cdr3_nt: TGTGCCATCAGTGAGTCGAAGGGCAGGGGCATAGGGACCCAGTACTTC
d_call: .; clone_size: .; v_call: TRBV20-1; j_call: TRBJ2-5; cdr3_aa: CSATPATALVGGWETQYF; cdr3_nt: TGCAGTGCTACACCAGCCACGGCTTTAGTGGGAGGATGGGAGACCCAGTACTTC
d_call: .; clone_size: .; v_call: TRBV24-1; j_call: TRBJ2-1; cdr3_aa: CATSDFLGSYNEQFF; cdr3_nt: TGTGCCACCAGTGATTTTCTGGGCTCCTACAATGAGCAGTTCTTC
d_call: TRBD2; clone_size: many; v_call: TRBV28; j_call: TRBJ2-7; cdr3_aa: CASSLPRLAGNEQYF; cdr3_nt: TGTGCCAGCAGTCTACCCCGACTAGCGGGGAACGAGCAGTACTTC
d_call: .; clone_size: few; v_call: TRBV29-1; j_call: TRBJ1-1; cdr3_aa: CSVEGQGENTEAFF; cdr3_nt: TGCAGCGTCGAAGGGCAGGGAGAGAACACTGAAGCTTTCTTT
d_call: .; clone_size: many; v_call: TRBV28; j_call: TRBJ2-7; cdr3_aa: CASRGGDRSSYEQYF; cdr3_nt: TGTGCCAGCAGGGGGGGGGACAGGTCCTCCTACGAGCAGTACTTC
d_call: .; clone_size: .; v_call: TRBV7-9; j_call: TRBJ1-2; cdr3_aa: CASSLIQNYGYTF; cdr3_nt: TGTGCCAGCAGCTTAATCCAAAACTATGGCTACACCTTC
d_call: .; clone_size: many; v_call: TRBV6-1; j_call: TRBJ1-1; cdr3_aa: CASSDPGQNTEAFF; cdr3_nt: TGTGCCAGCAGTGATCCGGGACAGAACACTGAAGCTTTCTTT
d_call: .; clone_size: many; v_call: TRBV6-1; j_call: TRBJ1-5; cdr3_aa: CASSDEGRADQPQHF; cdr3_nt: TGTGCCAGCAGTGACGAGGGAAGGGCCGATCAGCCCCAGCATTTT
d_call: TRBD2; clone_size: many; v_call: TRBV12-3/TRBV12-4; j_call: TRBJ2-1; cdr3_aa: CASSLVAGVPYNEQFF; cdr3_nt: TGTGCCAGCAGTTTAGTAGCGGGAGTTCCCTACAATGAGCAGTTCTTC
d_call: TRBD1; clone_size: .; v_call: TRBV2; j_call: TRBJ2-7; cdr3_aa: CASRDRGNEQYF; cdr3_nt: TGTGCCAGCAGGGACAGGGGCAACGAGCAGTACTTC
d_call: .; clone_size: .; v_call: TRBV24-1; j_call: TRBJ2-1; cdr3_aa: CATSDPRGSYNEQFF; cdr3_nt: TGTGCCACCAGTGATCCTAGGGGATCCTACAATGAGCAGTTCTTC
d_call: .; clone_size: many; v_call: TRBV7-3; j_call: TRBJ2-1; cdr3_aa: CASSGHGGRALNEQFF; cdr3_nt: TGTGCCAGCAGCGGCCATGGGGGTAGGGCTCTCAATGAGCAGTTCTTC
d_call: .; clone_size: .; v_call: TRBV25-1; j_call: TRBJ1-1; cdr3_aa: CASRKTGTMNTEAFF; cdr3_nt: TGTGCCAGCAGGAAGACCGGGACAATGAACACTGAAGCTTTCTTT
d_call: .; clone_size: many; v_call: TRBV5-1; j_call: TRBJ1-2; cdr3_aa: CASSLAGGDGYTF; cdr3_nt: TGCGCCAGCAGCTTGGCCGGGGGGGATGGCTACACCTTC
d_call: .; clone_size: few; v_call: TRBV5-1; j_call: TRBJ2-2; cdr3_aa: CASSLSGDTGELFF; cdr3_nt: TGCGCCAGCAGCTTGAGCGGAGACACCGGGGAGCTGTTTTTT
d_call: .; clone_size: .; v_call: TRBV5-4; j_call: TRBJ1-1; cdr3_aa: CASSLIQGGMDTEAFF; cdr3_nt: TGTGCCAGCAGCTTAATACAGGGCGGAATGGACACTGAAGCTTTCTTT
d_call: .; clone_size: .; v_call: TRBV30; j_call: TRBJ1-5; cdr3_aa: CAWTWWDHSNQPQHF; cdr3_nt: TGTGCCTGGACCTGGTGGGATCATAGCAATCAGCCCCAGCATTTT
d_call: TRBD1; clone_size: many; v_call: TRBV11-1; j_call: TRBJ1-6; cdr3_aa: CASSRGQNASPLHF; cdr3_nt: TGTGCCAGCAGCCGGGGACAGAACGCCTCACCCCTCCACTTT
d_call: TRBD2; clone_size: many; v_call: TRBV10-3; j_call: TRBJ2-7; cdr3_aa: CAISRGLESGEQYF; cdr3_nt: TGTGCCATCAGTCGCGGACTAGAGTCCGGCGAGCAGTACTTC
d_call: .; clone_size: many; v_call: TRBV5-5; j_call: TRBJ1-1; cdr3_aa: CASSFVADNEAFF; cdr3_nt: TGTGCCAGCAGCTTCGTGGCAGATAATGAAGCTTTCTTT
d_call: .; clone_size: few; v_call: TRBV20-1; j_call: TRBJ2-3; cdr3_aa: CSARKADTQYF; cdr3_nt: TGCAGTGCTAGAAAGGCAGATACGCAGTATTTT
d_call: TRBD1; clone_size: few; v_call: TRBV20-1; j_call: TRBJ1-2; cdr3_aa: CSAKDRGWYGYTF; cdr3_nt: TGCAGTGCCAAAGACAGGGGATGGTATGGCTACACCTTC
d_call: .; clone_size: .; v_call: TRBV27; j_call: TRBJ2-7; cdr3_aa: CASSSLQVIHEQYF; cdr3_nt: TGTGCCAGCAGTTCTCTCCAGGTAATCCACGAGCAGTACTTC
d_call: TRBD1; clone_size: few; v_call: TRBV30; j_call: TRBJ1-2; cdr3_aa: CAWKGQGFYGYTF; cdr3_nt: TGTGCCTGGAAGGGACAGGGATTTTATGGCTACACCTTC
d_call: TRBD1; clone_size: many; v_call: TRBV28; j_call: TRBJ2-1; cdr3_aa: CATAGGGGIYNEQFF; cdr3_nt: TGTGCTACTGCAGGGGGCGGAGGGATTTACAATGAGCAGTTCTTC
d_call: TRBD2; clone_size: many; v_call: TRBV7-9; j_call: TRBJ2-1; cdr3_aa: CASSPTGGYNEQFF; cdr3_nt: TGTGCCAGCAGCCCAACGGGAGGATACAATGAGCAGTTCTTC
d_call: .; clone_size: .; v_call: TRBV5-1; j_call: TRBJ1-5; cdr3_aa: CASSPKPRVGVNQPQHF; cdr3_nt: TGCGCCAGCAGCCCTAAACCCAGGGTAGGTGTCAATCAGCCCCAGCATTTT
d_call: .; clone_size: few; v_call: TRBV20-1; j_call: TRBJ2-7; cdr3_aa: CSALSPGLGSYEQYF; cdr3_nt: TGCAGTGCGCTGAGCCCGGGTTTGGGGTCCTACGAGCAGTACTTC
d_call: .; clone_size: .; v_call: TRBV7-9; j_call: TRBJ1-4; cdr3_aa: CASSLPMDEKLFF; cdr3_nt: TGTGCCAGCAGCTTACCAATGGATGAAAAACTGTTTTTT
d_call: TRBD2; clone_size: many; v_call: TRBV30; j_call: TRBJ2-7; cdr3_aa: CASYIAGTYEQYF; cdr3_nt: TGTGCCTCTTACATAGCGGGCACCTACGAGCAGTACTTC
d_call: .; clone_size: many; v_call: TRBV20-1; j_call: TRBJ2-3; cdr3_aa: CSASPRLGFGDTQYF; cdr3_nt: TGCAGTGCTAGCCCGAGGCTGGGGTTTGGAGATACGCAGTATTTT
d_call: .; clone_size: many; v_call: TRBV30; j_call: TRBJ1-1; cdr3_aa: CAWGSGRANTEAFF; cdr3_nt: TGTGCCTGGGGCTCGGGACGGGCGAACACTGAAGCTTTCTTT
d_call: TRBD2; clone_size: .; v_call: TRBV7-8; j_call: TRBJ2-7; cdr3_aa: CASSQTSGGPYEQYF; cdr3_nt: TGTGCCAGCAGCCAGACTAGCGGAGGCCCCTACGAGCAGTACTTC